This T cell receptor (beta chain) was identified in a study of blood T cell repertoires in COVID-19. Study-level background: Some COVID-19 samples were acute and others convalescent; all came from the United States, Italy and Spain. T cells, B-cell-depleted T cells, or PBMCs supplied cDNA or gDNA.

Here immunoSEQ multiplex PCR was the method, and the copy in TCRdb shows in-frame clones only, minus some. The sample contains 260,000 or so clones, about 91% of which appear only once. This clone was recorded a few times. This CDR3 region has 14 residues. V gave up 3 bases and J gave up 3 bases; unmatched junction bases: 5. The germline CDR1 and CDR2 sequences are WNHNN and SYGVQD (reference sequence). Clinical history reported by participants formed the basis on which cohorts were assigned. The material sequenced was PBMCs or T cells enriched from blood (not recorded which). The receptor's source is a woman between 40 and 55 years old with acute COVID-19. The chain recombines TRBV10-1 with TRBJ2-7, with 7 positions matching TRBD2. Here the CDR3 DNA reads TGCGCCAGCAGTGACGGGGGGAGCCTCTACGAGCAGTACTTC. It is translated as CASSDGGSLYEQYF.